This passage covers 18 T cell receptor beta chains from one sample sequenced in a study of CD8+ T cells in alopecia areata. As the sequencing template, cDNA was produced by extracting RNA and reverse transcribing it. The protocol was immunoSEQ multiplex PCR, while the TCRdb copy is restricted to in-frame clones and leaves out a portion. Of nearly 200,000 clones in the sample, 55% to 70% were seen once. As for treatment: oral pan-JAK inhibitor, 5-10 mg twice daily. Sequenced material: CD4+ T cells sorted from blood, taken at week 24, from a patient treated with tofacitinib. The source of these receptors is a human donor with alopecia areata.

This chain links TRBV5-1 with TRBJ2-1; D is tentatively TRBD1 or TRBD2 (5 bases each). Trimming pared 4 bases from V and 0 bases from J, leaving 14 bases between. Germline V CDR1 and CDR2: SGHRS, YFSETQ. The CDR3 spans 16 residues. The CDR3 loop is CASSGGLTVSYNEQFF. The DNA for the CDR3 is TGCGCCAGCAGCGGGGGTTTGACAGTCTCCTACAATGAGCAGTTCTTC.

The chain couples TRBV5-6 to TRBJ2-5, with D possibly called TRBD1 or TRBD2 (5 bases each). Germline values: CDR1 SGHDT, CDR2 YYEEEE. The CDR3 contains 16 residues. V was clipped by 1 base and J by 2 bases, with 15 bases between them. CDR3 DNA sequence: TGTGCCAGCAGCTTGCCACTCGGGGCCGGACAAGAGACCCAGTACTTC. It yields the protein CASSLPLGAGQETQYF.

The chain employs TRBV2 and TRBJ2-7; D ambiguous. Trimming took 4 bases from V and 2 from J, leaving 3 bases between them. The CDR3 extends over 11 amino acids. In germline, CDR1 is SNHLY, CDR2 FYNNEI. The CDR3 loop reads CASSATYEQYF. The CDR3 bases are TGTGCCAGCAGTGCCACCTACGAGCAGTACTTC. Full variable domain (outside the CDR3, taken from reference TRBV2 and TRBJ2-7): EPEVTQTPSHQVTQMGQEVILRCVPISNHLYFYWYRQILGQKVEFLVSFYNNEISEKSEIFDDQFSVERPDGSNFTLKIRSTKLEDSAMYFCASSATYEQYFGPGTRLTVT.

The V gene is TRBV7-3, the J gene TRBJ2-5, with D possibly matching TRBD2 (6 bases). The germline CDR1 and CDR2 sequences are SGHTA and FQGTGA. Trimming took 5 bases from V and 5 from J, leaving 12 bases between them. The CDR3 spans 13 residues. The CDR3 coding sequence is TGTGCCAGCAGCCCCTCGAGCGGGGAGACCCAGTACTTC. Its translation: CASSPSSGETQYF. Full variable domain (remainder filled in from reference TRBV7-3 and TRBJ2-5): GAGVSQTPSNKVTEKGKYVELRCDPISGHTALYWYRQSLGQGPEFLIYFQGTGAADDSGLPNDRFFAVRPEGSVSTLKIQRTERGDSAVYLCASSPSSGETQYFGPGTRLLVL.

The rearrangement links TRBV7-2 to TRBJ2-7; 15 bases map to TRBD2. Trimming removed 4 bases from V and 5 bases from J; junction bases left unmatched: 0. Germline CDR1 is SGHTA and CDR2 is FQGNSA. This CDR3 has 14 residues. In DNA, the CDR3 is TGTGCCAGCAGCTGGACTAGCGGGAGGGACGAGCAGTACTTC. Amino acids: CASSWTSGRDEQYF.

The rearrangement uses TRBV2 and TRBJ1-1, with D possibly matching TRBD1 (6 bases). V lost 5 bases and J 6 bases, leaving 13 bases between the germline ends. Germline V gene lookup returns CDR1 SNHLY and CDR2 FYNNEI. This CDR3 is 13 amino acids long. CDR3 sequence (DNA): TGTGCCAGCAGTAAAACAGGGTTCCCTGAAGCTTTCTTT. Translating it yields CASSKTGFPEAFF.

The J gene is TRBJ2-5, the V gene TRBV5-1; perhaps TRBD2 as D (6 bases). The length of the CDR3 is 14 residues. Trimming cost V 3 bases and J 5 bases, with 14 bases left between them. The V gene's germline CDR1 is SGHRS and CDR2 YFSETQ. This CDR3 reads CASSSGTEGETQYF. CDR3 nucleotides: TGCGCCAGCAGCTCAGGGACGGAGGGGGAGACCCAGTACTTC.

The rearrangement joins TRBV4-1 to TRBJ2-5, with 9 bases that match TRBD2. The CDR3 contains 16 residues. Germline V gives CDR1 MGHRA, CDR2 YSYEKL. The J segment lost 5 bases and the V segment lost 1 base, leaving 8 bases of the junction unmatched. DNA for the CDR3: TGCGCCAGCAGCCAAGGGGCGGGGGGGCCGTACGAGACCCAGTACTTC. Residues: CASSQGAGGPYETQYF.

For this clone: This may arise from a read error, as a much more abundant clone is one base away. The CDR3 DNA is TGTGCCAGCAGCCCCGGGACTAGCGGCTACAATGAGCAGTTCTTC. This encodes CASSPGTSGYNEQFF. This chain uses TRBV11-1 with TRBJ2-1; 11 nucleotides agree with TRBD2. The CDR3 runs 15 residues. Germline V lookup: CDR1 SGHAT, CDR2 FQDESV (reference sequence). The trim removed 5 bases at V and 3 bases at J, leaving 3 bases unmatched.

This chain uses TRBV4-1 with TRBJ1-2; D is possibly TRBD1 (6 bases). From germline, CDR1 is MGHRA and CDR2 YSYEKL. The V and J ends lost 0 bases and 14 bases respectively, with 19 bases between them. CDR3 length: 14 amino acids. In DNA, the CDR3 is TGCGCCAGCAGCCAAGAAGGGGGACGGAAGTTTATTACCTTC. It codes for CASSQEGGRKFITF.

The chain is built from TRBV7-8 and TRBJ2-3; 10 bases are a match to TRBD2. Germline V lookup: CDR1 SGHVS, CDR2 FQNEAQ. Trimming took 5 bases from V and 4 from J; bases not matched to a gene: 15. The CDR3 has 18 residues. CDR3 coding DNA: TGTGCCAGCAGCCACCTTGGGGCCTCTAGCGGGAGCCCAGATACGCAGTATTTT. It translates to CASSHLGASSGSPDTQYF.

A remark on this clone: Other DNA sequences from this sample encode an identical CDR3 as well. The chain couples TRBV30 to TRBJ1-2, with D possibly being TRBD1 (6 bases). The ends were cut back, 4 bases at V and 3 bases at J, with 9 bases in the middle. Germline V lookup: CDR1 GTSNPN, CDR2 SVGIG (reference sequence). The CDR3 is 12 residues long. The DNA of the CDR3 is TGTGCCTGGACCGGGGGCGACTATGGCTACACCTTC. This translates into CAWTGGDYGYTF.

This sequence joins TRBV29-1 and TRBJ2-1; D is uncertain. The CDR3 runs to 10 residues. Germline CDR1 SQVTM, CDR2 ANQGSEA. Trimming stripped 2 bases from V and 8 bases from J, with 4 bases between. CDR3 DNA sequence: TGCAGCGTTGAACGGGATGAGCAGTTCTTC. It is translated as CSVERDEQFF.

This clone has a count of ten or more. The V call is TRBV15, the J call TRBJ1-1, with D uncertain. The V and J ends lost 0 bases and 6 bases respectively, with 11 bases between them. The germline gives CDR1 LNHNV, CDR2 YYDKDF (reference sequence). The CDR3 is 14 residues long. The CDR3 DNA is TGTGCCACCAGCAGAGATACGGGGAGGGCTGAAGCTTTCTTT. Encoded protein: CATSRDTGRAEAFF.

The rearrangement uses TRBV30 and TRBJ1-5; TRBD1 matches at 7 bases. With V trimmed by 5 bases and J by 4 bases, 11 bases remained unmatched. This CDR3 comprises 15 residues. Germline CDR1 and CDR2: GTSNPN and SVGIG (reference sequence). CDR3 amino acids: CAWEPGQPKNQPQHF. CDR3 coding DNA: TGTGCCTGGGAACCGGGACAGCCGAAAAATCAGCCCCAGCATTTT.

The chain joins TRBV30 to TRBJ1-3, with 8 bases identical to TRBD1. The CDR3 has 14 amino acids. Losses at the gene ends were 0 bases for V and 8 bases for J; bases not matched to a gene: 6. Germline lookup yields CDR1 GTSNPN and CDR2 SVGIG (reference sequence). The DNA for the CDR3 is TGTGCCTGGAGTGTACCAGGGGGCGCATACACCATATATTTT. This gives the protein CAWSVPGGAYTIYF.

The rearrangement uses TRBV10-3 and TRBJ2-5, with 7 positions matching TRBD1. The CDR3 covers 13 residues. After removal of 6 bases from V and 2 bases from J, the junction contained 3 bases not matched to a gene. In germline, CDR1 is ENHRY, CDR2 SYGVKD. Here the CDR3 reads CAIRGQSQETQYF. CDR3 sequence (DNA): TGTGCCATCAGGGGACAGTCACAAGAGACCCAGTACTTC.

This clone was seen a few times. This chain joins TRBV14 and TRBJ1-1; D is unclear. The CDR3 runs 15 residues. CDR1 and CDR2 (germline): SGHDN, FVKESK. V was cut by 0 bases and J by 3 bases, with 11 bases left in between. CDR3: CASSQEWGRDTEAFF. For the CDR3, the DNA is TGTGCCAGCAGCCAAGAGTGGGGAAGGGACACTGAAGCTTTCTTT.